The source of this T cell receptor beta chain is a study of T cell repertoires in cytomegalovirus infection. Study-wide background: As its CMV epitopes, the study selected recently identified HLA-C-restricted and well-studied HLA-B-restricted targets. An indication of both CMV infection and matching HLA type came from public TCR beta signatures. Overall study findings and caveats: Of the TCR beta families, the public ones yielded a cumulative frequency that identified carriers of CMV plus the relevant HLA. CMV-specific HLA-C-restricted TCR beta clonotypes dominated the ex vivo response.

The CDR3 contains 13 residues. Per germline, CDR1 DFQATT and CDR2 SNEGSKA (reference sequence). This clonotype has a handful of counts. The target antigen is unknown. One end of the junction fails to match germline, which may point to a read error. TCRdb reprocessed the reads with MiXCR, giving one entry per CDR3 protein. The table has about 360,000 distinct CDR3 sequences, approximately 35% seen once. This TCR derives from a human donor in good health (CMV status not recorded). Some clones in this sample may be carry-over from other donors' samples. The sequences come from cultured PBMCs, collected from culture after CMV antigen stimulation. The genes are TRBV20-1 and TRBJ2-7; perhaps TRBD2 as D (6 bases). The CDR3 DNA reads TGCAGTGCTAGAGAGGGGGAGGCTACTCCGGTGAACTTC. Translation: CSAREGEATPVNF.